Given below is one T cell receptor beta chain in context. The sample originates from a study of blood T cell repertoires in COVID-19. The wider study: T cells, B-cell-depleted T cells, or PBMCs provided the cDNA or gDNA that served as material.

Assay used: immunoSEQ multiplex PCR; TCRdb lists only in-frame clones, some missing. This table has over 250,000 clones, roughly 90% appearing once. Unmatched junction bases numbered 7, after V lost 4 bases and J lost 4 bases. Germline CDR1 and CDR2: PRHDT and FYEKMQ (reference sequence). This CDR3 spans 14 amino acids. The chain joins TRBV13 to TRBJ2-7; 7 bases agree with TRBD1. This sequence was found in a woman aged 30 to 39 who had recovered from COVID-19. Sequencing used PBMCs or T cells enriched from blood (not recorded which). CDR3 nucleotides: TGTGCCAGCAGCTCCCGACAGGGTGGGTACGAGCAGTACTTC. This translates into CASSSRQGGYEQYF.